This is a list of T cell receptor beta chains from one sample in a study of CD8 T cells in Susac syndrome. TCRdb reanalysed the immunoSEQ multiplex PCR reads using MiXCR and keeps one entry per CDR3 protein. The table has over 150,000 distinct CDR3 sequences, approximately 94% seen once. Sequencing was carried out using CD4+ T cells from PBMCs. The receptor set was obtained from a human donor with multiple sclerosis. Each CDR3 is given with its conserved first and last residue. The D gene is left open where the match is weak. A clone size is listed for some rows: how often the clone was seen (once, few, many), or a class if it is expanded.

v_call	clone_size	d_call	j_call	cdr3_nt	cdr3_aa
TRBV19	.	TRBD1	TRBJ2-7	TGTGCCAGCTCACAGACAGGGGCCGTCTACGAGCAGTACTTC	CASSQTGAVYEQYF
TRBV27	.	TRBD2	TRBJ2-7	TGTGCCAGCAGTTTGTGGGCGGGAGAGTATGAGCAGTACTTC	CASSLWAGEYEQYF
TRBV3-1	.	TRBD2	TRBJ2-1	TGTGCCAGCAGCCTTTCGAGCGGGGGGGCCTACAATGAGCAGTTCTTC	CASSLSSGGAYNEQFF
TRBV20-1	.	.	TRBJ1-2	TGCAGTGCTAGTCCAGGGTACAGCTATGGCTACACCTTC	CSASPGYSYGYTF
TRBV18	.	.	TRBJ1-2	TGTGCCAGCTCACCATGGGACAACGAGGTCTATGGCTACACCTTC	CASSPWDNEVYGYTF
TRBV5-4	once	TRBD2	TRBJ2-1	TGTGCCAGCAGCCTTCGGGAGGTCGGTGAGCAGTTCTTC	CASSLREVGEQFF
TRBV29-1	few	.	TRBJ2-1	TGCAGCGTTGAGGTTACCGATGAGCAGTTCTTC	CSVEVTDEQFF
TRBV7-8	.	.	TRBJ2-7	TGTGCCAGCAGCTTAGATGGGGGCCGCGAGCAGTACTTC	CASSLDGGREQYF
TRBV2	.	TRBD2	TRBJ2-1	TGTGCCAGCAATCGACTAGCTGGAGGCAATGAGCAGTTCTTC	CASNRLAGGNEQFF
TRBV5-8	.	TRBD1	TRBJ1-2	TGTGCCAGCAGTCCCCGGACAGGGAACTATGGCTACACCTTC	CASSPRTGNYGYTF
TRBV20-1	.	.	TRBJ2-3	TGCAGTGCTGAGGAGAGCACAGATACGCAGTATTTT	CSAEESTDTQYF
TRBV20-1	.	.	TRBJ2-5	TGCAGTGCTGGCCCCCGGGAGACCCAGTACTTC	CSAGPRETQYF
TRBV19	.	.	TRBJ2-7	TGTGCCAGTAATGGTGACGGTTCCAACGAGCAGTACTTC	CASNGDGSNEQYF
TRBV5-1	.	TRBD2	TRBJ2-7	TGCGCCAGCAGCACCGGGACTAGCGGCTACGAGCAGTACTTC	CASSTGTSGYEQYF
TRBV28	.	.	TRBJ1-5	TGTGCCAGCAGCCTACCCCAGAGCAATCAGCCCCAGCATTTT	CASSLPQSNQPQHF
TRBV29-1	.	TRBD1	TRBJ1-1	TGCAGCGTCACCAGGGGGGCTTTCTTT	CSVTRGAFF
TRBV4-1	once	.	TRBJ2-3	TGCGCCAGCAGCCTGGCGTCAGGTTTATTGGATACGCAGTATTTT	CASSLASGLLDTQYF
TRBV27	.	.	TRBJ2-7	TGTGCCAGCACAGAGGTGCAGTCCGGGGGACCCTACGAGCAGTACTTC	CASTEVQSGGPYEQYF
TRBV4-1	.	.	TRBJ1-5	TGCGCCAGCAGCCAAGATGTAGTTCAACCCCAGCATTTT	CASSQDVVQPQHF
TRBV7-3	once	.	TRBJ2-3	TGTGCCAGCAGCTCCGGGACTTCTAGCACAGATACGCAGTATTTT	CASSSGTSSTDTQYF
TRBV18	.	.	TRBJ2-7	TGTGCCAGCTCACCACCGTCGCAGGGCTCCTACGAGCAGTACTTC	CASSPPSQGSYEQYF
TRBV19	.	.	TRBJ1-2	TGTGCCAGTAGTATAGATTACTATGGCTACACCTTC	CASSIDYYGYTF
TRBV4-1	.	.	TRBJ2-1	TGCGCCAGCAGCCAAGTGCCCGGCGGACGCTCCTACAATGAGCAGTTCTTC	CASSQVPGGRSYNEQFF
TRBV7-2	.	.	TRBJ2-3	TGTGCCAGCAGCGGAGTACCCTCCGGTACGCAGTATTTT	CASSGVPSGTQYF
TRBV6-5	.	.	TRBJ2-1	TGTGCCAGCAGTTACCGTCTGCGGGACAATGAGCAGTTCTTC	CASSYRLRDNEQFF
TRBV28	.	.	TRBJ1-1	TGTGCCAGCAGGACACAGGGCCTGAACACTGAAGCTTTCTTT	CASRTQGLNTEAFF
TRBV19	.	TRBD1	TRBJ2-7	TGTGCCAGTAGTGGCTCCGGGACAGGGGACTCCTACGAGCAGTACTTC	CASSGSGTGDSYEQYF
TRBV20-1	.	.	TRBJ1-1	TGCAGTGCTAGGATCGGGCAGGGCGTTTCTGAAGCTTTCTTT	CSARIGQGVSEAFF
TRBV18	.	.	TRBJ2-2	TGTGCCAGCTCATCAGCGACGGGGCGCGGCACCGGGGAGCTGTTTTTT	CASSSATGRGTGELFF
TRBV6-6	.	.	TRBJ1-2	TGTGCCAGAACACGTCGGGGCTACACCTTC	CARTRRGYTF
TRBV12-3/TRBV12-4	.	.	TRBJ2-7	TGTGCCAGCAGTTTCAGGGGGGGAGACGAGCAGTACTTC	CASSFRGGDEQYF
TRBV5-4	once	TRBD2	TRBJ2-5	TGTGCCAGCAGCTTGGCGAGTAGCGGGAGGGCCAAGGTGACCCAGTACTTC	CASSLASSGRAKVTQYF
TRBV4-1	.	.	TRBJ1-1	TGCGCCAGCAGCCAAGTTCCGGGCACTGAAGCTTTCTTT	CASSQVPGTEAFF
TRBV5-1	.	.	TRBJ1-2	TGCGCCAGCAGCGGGACTTGGCCGAACTATGGCTACACCTTC	CASSGTWPNYGYTF
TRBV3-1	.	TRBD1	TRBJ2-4	TGTGCCAGCAGCCAAACAGGGGGCGCGAAAAACATTCAGTACTTC	CASSQTGGAKNIQYF
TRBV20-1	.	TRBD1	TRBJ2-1	TGCAGTGCTAGCGCTTTAGCCGGGACAGTAATTCACAATGAGCAGTTCTTC	CSASALAGTVIHNEQFF
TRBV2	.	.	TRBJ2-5	TGTGCCAGCAAGCGGACGAGACAAGAGACCCAGTACTTC	CASKRTRQETQYF
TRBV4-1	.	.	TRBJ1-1	TGCGCCAGCAGCCAAGAACAAGGGAGGGGAGACTGGGAAGCTTTCTTT	CASSQEQGRGDWEAFF
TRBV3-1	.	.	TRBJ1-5	TGTGCCAGCAGTCAAGGGGTTCAGCCCCAGCATTTT	CASSQGVQPQHF
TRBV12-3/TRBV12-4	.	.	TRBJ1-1	TGTGCCAGCTCCCTTCTGCGGTTTAGGGACTACACTGAAGCTTTCTTT	CASSLLRFRDYTEAFF
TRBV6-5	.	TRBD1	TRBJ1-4	TGTGCCAGCAGTTTCCCCGGACAGGCCTTAGCAACTAATGAAAAACTGTTTTTT	CASSFPGQALATNEKLFF
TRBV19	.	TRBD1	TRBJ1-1	TGTGCCAGTAGTCCCGACAGGGGAGGGAGAGCTTTCTTT	CASSPDRGGRAFF
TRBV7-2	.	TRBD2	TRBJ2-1	TGTGCCAGCAGCTCCGGCGGACTAGAGAGGAATGAGCAGTTCTTC	CASSSGGLERNEQFF
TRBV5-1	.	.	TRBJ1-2	TGCGCCAGCAGCTTGGATGGAGCTAACTATGGCTACACCTTC	CASSLDGANYGYTF
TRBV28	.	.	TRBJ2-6	TGTGCCAGCAGTTTAGTGCAGGATCCTACCGGGGCCAACGTCCTGACTTTC	CASSLVQDPTGANVLTF
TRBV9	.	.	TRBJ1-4	TGTGCCAGCAGCGTAGCAACAGGGATTAATGAAAAACTGTTTTTT	CASSVATGINEKLFF